This T cell receptor (beta chain) emerged from a study of blood T cell repertoires in COVID-19 (dated by TCRdb to the early 2020s). Regarding the complete study: Samples covering the acute and convalescent phases of COVID-19 were provided by collaborators in the United States, Italy and Spain. The material from the prospective study consisted of cDNA or gDNA derived from T cells, B-cell-depleted T cells, or PBMCs. The samples were drawn from the first 160 participants of the ongoing ImmuneRACE study and from 1,254 subjects provided by 6 global collaborators. A de-identified subject ID, COVID-19 status, age in years and sex were almost always included in the sample metadata. Where available, HLA class I and class II types were taken from metadata supplied by the sample provider and were not determined by assay-based typing. The dataset comprised deeply sampled blood TCRbeta repertoires from subjects exposed to, actively infected with, or recovered from COVID-19. The repertoires were released in a freely available public database intended as a resource for research on the immune response to SARS-CoV-2. Points the paper makes about the study in general: Clinical and demographic metadata were provided uncurated, with the amount varying by source and participant.

Collaborating institutions collected whole blood in K2EDTA tubes following their own protocols. For TCRbeta analysis, collaborators shipped samples as frozen whole blood, isolated PBMCs, or DNA extracted from either of those sample types. Concerning this clone itself: Its antigen is currently not known. Per-base qualities were not stored, and no clone one base away is much larger.

TCRbeta CDR3 regions were amplified from genomic DNA by means of the immunoSEQ Assay, a bias-controlled multiplex PCR. Per the authors' processing: The number of nucleated cells in each sample was estimated from the amplification of reference gene primers within the assay. To quantify the absolute abundance of each unique TCRbeta CDR3 rearrangement, sequence reads were collapsed and filtered. For each sample, productive Simpson clonality was calculated by taking the square root of Simpson's diversity index across productive rearrangements. TCRdb provides this immuneACCESS table in a form limited to in-frame rearrangements. Some clones are lacking; in checked studies, under half of them reflect an unresolved V gene, and why the rest are absent is not known. The V and J calls and clone size were taken over from that table, and D and trimming were inferred from the DNA. The sample includes approximately 100,000 clones, with around 85% observed a single time. The ten largest clones take up over 10% of the sample.

Germline trimming: 0 bases from V, 7 bases from J; junction bases outside gene matches: 7. Reading the germline V gene gives CDR1 SGHTA and CDR2 FQGNSA. The CDR3 has 15 amino acids, counting the end cysteine and phenylalanine. Only the CDR3 DNA is retained, 45 bases long and in frame from the first base. The chain uses TRBV7-2 and TRBJ2-7, and TRBD2 aligns with 9 junction nucleotides. This clonotype was obtained from a human donor in a cohort sampled during active COVID-19. Sequenced input: peripheral blood. The bases are TGTGCCAGCAGCTTAGCGCGGGCGGGAGGGAGGGAGCAGTACTTC. The resulting protein is CASSLARAGGREQYF.